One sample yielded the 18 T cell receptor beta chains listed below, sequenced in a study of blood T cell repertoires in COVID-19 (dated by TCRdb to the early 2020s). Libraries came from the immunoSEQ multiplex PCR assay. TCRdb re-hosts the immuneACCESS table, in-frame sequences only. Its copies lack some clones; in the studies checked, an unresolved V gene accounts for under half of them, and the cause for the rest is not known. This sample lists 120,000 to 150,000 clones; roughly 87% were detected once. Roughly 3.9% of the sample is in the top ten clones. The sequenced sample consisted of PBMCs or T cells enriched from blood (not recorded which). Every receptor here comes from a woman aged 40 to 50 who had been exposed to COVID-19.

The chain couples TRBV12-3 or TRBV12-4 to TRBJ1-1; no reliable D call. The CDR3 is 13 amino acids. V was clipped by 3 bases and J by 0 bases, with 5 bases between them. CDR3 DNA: TGTGCCAGCAGTTTCGAGCTGAACACTGAAGCTTTCTTT. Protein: CASSFELNTEAFF.

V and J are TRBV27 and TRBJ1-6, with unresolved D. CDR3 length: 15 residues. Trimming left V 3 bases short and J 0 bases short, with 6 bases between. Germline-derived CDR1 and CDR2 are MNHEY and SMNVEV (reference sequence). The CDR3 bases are TGTGCCAGCAGTTTGGTGGCCTCCTATAATTCACCCCTCCACTTT. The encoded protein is CASSLVASYNSPLHF.

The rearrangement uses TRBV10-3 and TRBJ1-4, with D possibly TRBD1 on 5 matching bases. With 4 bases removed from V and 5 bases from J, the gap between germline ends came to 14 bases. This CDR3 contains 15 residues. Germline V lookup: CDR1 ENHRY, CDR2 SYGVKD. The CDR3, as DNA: TGTGCCATCAGTGGGACTAGGGGCGGCAATGAAAAACTGTTTTTT. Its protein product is CAISGTRGGNEKLFF.

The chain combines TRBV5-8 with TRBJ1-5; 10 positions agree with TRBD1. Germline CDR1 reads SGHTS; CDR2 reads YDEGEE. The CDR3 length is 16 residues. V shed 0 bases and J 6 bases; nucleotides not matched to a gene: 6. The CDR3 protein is CASSLGQGAQRQPQHF. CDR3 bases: TGTGCCAGCAGCTTGGGACAGGGGGCCCAACGTCAGCCCCAGCATTTT.

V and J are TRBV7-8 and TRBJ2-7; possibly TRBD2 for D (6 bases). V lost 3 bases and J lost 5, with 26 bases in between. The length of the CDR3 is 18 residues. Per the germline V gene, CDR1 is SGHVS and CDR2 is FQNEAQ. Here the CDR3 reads CASSLPLFGRRELHEQYF. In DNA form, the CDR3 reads TGTGCCAGCAGCTTGCCCCTCTTCGGCAGGAGGGAGCTGCACGAGCAGTACTTC.

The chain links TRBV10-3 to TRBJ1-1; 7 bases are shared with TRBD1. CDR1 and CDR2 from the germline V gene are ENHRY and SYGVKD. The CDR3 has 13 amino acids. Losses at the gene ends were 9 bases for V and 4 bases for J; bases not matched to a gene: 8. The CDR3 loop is CAIKGAVGTEAFF. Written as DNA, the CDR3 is TGTGCCATTAAGGGGGCGGTAGGCACTGAAGCTTTCTTT.

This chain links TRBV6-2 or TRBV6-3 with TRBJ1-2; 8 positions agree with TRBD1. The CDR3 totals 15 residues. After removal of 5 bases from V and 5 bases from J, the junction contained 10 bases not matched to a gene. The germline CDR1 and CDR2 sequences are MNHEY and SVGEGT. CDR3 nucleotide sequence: TGTGCCAGCAGTCAACCGGGACAGGAGCATTATGGCTACACCTTC. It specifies CASSQPGQEHYGYTF.

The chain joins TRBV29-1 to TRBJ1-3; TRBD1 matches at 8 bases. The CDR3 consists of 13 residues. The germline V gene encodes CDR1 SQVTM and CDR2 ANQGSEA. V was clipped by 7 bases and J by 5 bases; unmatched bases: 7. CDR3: CSAQTGERNTIYF. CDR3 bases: TGCAGCGCCCAGACAGGGGAGCGAAACACCATATATTTT.

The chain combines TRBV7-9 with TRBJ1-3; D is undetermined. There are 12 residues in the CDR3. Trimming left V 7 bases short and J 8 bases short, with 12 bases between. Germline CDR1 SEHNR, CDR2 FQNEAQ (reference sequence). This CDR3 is CASTIGVDTIYF. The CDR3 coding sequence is TGTGCCAGCACCATAGGAGTAGACACCATATATTTT.

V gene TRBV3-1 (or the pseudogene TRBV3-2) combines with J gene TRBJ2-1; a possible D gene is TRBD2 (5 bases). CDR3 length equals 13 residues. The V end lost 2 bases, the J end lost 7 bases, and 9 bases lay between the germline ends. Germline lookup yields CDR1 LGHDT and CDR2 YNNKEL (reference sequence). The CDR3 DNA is TGTGCCAGCAGCCAATTTCCGGGAAATGAGCAGTTCTTC. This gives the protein CASSQFPGNEQFF.

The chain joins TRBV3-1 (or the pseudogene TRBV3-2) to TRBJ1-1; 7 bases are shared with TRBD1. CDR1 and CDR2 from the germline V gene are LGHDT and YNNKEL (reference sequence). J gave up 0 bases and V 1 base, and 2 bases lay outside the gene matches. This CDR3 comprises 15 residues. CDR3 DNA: TGTGCCAGCAGCCAAGTGGGACAGATGAACACTGAAGCTTTCTTT. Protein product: CASSQVGQMNTEAFF.

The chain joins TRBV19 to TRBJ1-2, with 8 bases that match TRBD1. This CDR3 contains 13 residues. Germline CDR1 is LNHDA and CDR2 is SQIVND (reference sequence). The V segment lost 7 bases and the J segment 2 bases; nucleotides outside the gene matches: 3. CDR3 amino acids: CASTGGANYGYTF. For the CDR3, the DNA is TGTGCCAGTACAGGGGGCGCGAACTATGGCTACACCTTC.

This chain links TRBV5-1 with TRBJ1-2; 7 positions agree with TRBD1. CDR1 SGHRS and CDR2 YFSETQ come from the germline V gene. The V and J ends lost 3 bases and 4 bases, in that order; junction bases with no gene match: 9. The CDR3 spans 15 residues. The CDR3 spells CASSSRQGSGYGYTF. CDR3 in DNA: TGCGCCAGCAGCTCTAGACAGGGTTCGGGCTATGGCTACACCTTC.

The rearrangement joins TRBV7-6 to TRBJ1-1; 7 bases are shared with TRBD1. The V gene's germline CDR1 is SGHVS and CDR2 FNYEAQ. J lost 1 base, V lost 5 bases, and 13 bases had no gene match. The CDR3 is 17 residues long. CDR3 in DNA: TGTGCCAGCAGCCTAAACACAGGGGACGGAAGGAACACTGAAGCTTTCTTT. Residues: CASSLNTGDGRNTEAFF.

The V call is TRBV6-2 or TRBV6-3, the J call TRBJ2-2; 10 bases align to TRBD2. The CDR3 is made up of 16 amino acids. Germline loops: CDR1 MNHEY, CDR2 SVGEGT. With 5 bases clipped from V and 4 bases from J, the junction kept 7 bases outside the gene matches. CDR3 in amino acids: CASSRRTSGPTGELFF. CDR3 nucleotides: TGTGCCAGCAGTCGCCGGACTAGCGGACCCACCGGGGAGCTGTTTTTT.

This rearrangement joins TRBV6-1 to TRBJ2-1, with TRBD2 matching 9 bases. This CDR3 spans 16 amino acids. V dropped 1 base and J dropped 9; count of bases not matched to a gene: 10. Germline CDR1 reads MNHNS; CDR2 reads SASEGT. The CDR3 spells CASSEVAGGPLGEQFF. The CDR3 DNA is TGTGCCAGCAGTGAAGTGGCGGGGGGGCCATTAGGTGAGCAGTTCTTC.

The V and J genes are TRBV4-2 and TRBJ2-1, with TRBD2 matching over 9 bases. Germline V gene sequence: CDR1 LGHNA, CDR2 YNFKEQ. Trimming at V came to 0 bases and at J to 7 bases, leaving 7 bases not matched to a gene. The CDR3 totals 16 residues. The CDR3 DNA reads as TGTGCCAGCAGCCAAGATGGTGGCGGGGGGGCAAATGAGCAGTTCTTC. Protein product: CASSQDGGGGANEQFF.

The CDR3 loop is CASSQSPRDTYGYTF. The DNA for the CDR3 is TGCGCCAGCAGCCAATCTCCACGGGACACCTATGGCTACACCTTC. The rearrangement links TRBV4-3 to TRBJ1-2; tentatively, D is TRBD1 (6 bases). Germline V CDR1 and CDR2: LGHNA, YSLEER. Trimming removed 2 bases at V and 4 bases at J, with 14 bases between. The CDR3 spans 15 residues.